These T cell receptor beta chains were read from a single sample in a study of technical replicates of blood from a few donors. The protocol was immunoSEQ multiplex PCR, while the TCRdb copy is restricted to in-frame clones and leaves out a portion. Of 50,000 to 70,000 clones in the sample, 85% to 95% are singletons; the top ten hold about 3.9%. Source material: PBMCs. Receptor source: a human donor in good health. Some clones in this sample may be carry-over from other donors' samples. Both conserved end residues are trimmed from each CDR3.

v_gene | CDR3aa
TRBV5-6 | ASSYGQTEAF
TRBV7-6 | ASSPPSGGGETQY
TRBV2 | ASREQTMLHEQF
TRBV4-3 | ASSQDTGEQF
TRBV7-9 | ASSLNPSGSADTQY
TRBV14 | ASSQVGQGAYTEAF
TRBV5-4 | ASGISGKNTEAF
TRBV25-1 | ASSDAVRTDTQY
TRBV5-1 | ASSSRQDNTEAF
TRBV5-1 | ASSFAPGQNYEQY
TRBV4-1 | ASSQYQASNQPQH
TRBV18 | ASSSTLSGEGYNEQF
TRBV4-2 | ASSQERRERYT
TRBV6-1 | ASSVGLTNYGYT
TRBV5-6 | ASSLFGQENTEAF
TRBV23-1 | ASDRRREPNTGELF
TRBV5-1 | ASSPRVAGAHETQY
TRBV15 | ATSRVLAGGGYNEQF
TRBV30 | AWRTGSYNSPLH
TRBV10-3 | ATKPTVEEYSPLH
TRBV11-2 | ASSPVAAGKFRNTIY
TRBV4-2 | ASSQVETGAANEKLF
TRBV4-3 | ASSQEYGASGSNTGELF
TRBV27 | ASSSGQGNGYT
TRBV30 | AWSISYEQY
TRBV18 | ASSLPSRRNTGELF
TRBV9 | ASSPRTGETQY
TRBV27 | ASSFGGGYT
TRBV6-5 | ASSRPDSYEQY
TRBV7-6 | ASSLGLAGGLYEQY
TRBV25-1 | ASSGGGSGSYNEQF
TRBV20-1 | SAPTGRYAF
TRBV9 | ASSERTGENTIY
TRBV12-5 | ASGLGQGHSNQPQH
TRBV11-2 | ASSLGAPSGGTNTQY
TRBV7-5 | VRSLGAAARNQPQH
TRBV6-5 | ASSGTGGGTGELF
TRBV6-5 | ASSSGQMGEKLF
TRBV7-6 | ASSSSGTGKSEQY
TRBV27 | ASSLGESYEQY
TRBV18 | ASSPWIREGEQF
TRBV18 | ASRIAGGPRTGELF
TRBV10-3 | AISSGQPPSQH
TRBV19 | ASSRTGQYEQY
TRBV7-9 | ASSLKTGAGELF
TRBV6-6 | ASRSAGKGEQY
TRBV7-9 | ASSLESGGTNYNEQF
TRBV6-5 | ASSLTGGGQPQH
TRBV30 | AWSVRVEQY
TRBV6-5 | ASTRGNEAF
TRBV11-2 | ASSIRTGSSYEQY
TRBV21-1 | ASSNHPGQGDLGSYEQY
TRBV2 | ASSTDGRGQPQH
TRBV6-5 | ASSRTGVISGELF
TRBV9 | ASGPGGGVGYGYT
TRBV9 | ASSVGDRGNSPLH
TRBV29-1 | SVDHAGGYNEQF
TRBV9 | ASSVSGTVYEQY
TRBV6-5 | ASSYHDRVGYGYT